This record looks at one TCR beta chain sequence and its context. The sample comes from a study of blood T cells in healthy people across ages. The CDR3 loop spans 13 amino acids. V lost 3 bases and J 8 bases, leaving 10 bases between the germline ends. The germline gives CDR1 KGHSH, CDR2 LQKENI. The authors ran a second PCR of roughly 7 to 11 cycles using a sample-barcoded 5' primer and a J-beta primer mix. TCRdb reprocessed the 5' RACE reads with MiXCR, giving one entry per CDR3 protein. The sample records roughly 800,000 distinct CDR3 sequences, roughly 64% being singletons. The sequenced sample was blood. V gene TRBV18 combines with J gene TRBJ1-4; unclear D gene. This receptor was identified in a man younger than 40 in good health. The CDR3 region is CASSPSAQEKLFF. CDR3 bases: TGTGCCAGCTCACCTTCAGCCCAGGAAAAACTGTTTTTT.